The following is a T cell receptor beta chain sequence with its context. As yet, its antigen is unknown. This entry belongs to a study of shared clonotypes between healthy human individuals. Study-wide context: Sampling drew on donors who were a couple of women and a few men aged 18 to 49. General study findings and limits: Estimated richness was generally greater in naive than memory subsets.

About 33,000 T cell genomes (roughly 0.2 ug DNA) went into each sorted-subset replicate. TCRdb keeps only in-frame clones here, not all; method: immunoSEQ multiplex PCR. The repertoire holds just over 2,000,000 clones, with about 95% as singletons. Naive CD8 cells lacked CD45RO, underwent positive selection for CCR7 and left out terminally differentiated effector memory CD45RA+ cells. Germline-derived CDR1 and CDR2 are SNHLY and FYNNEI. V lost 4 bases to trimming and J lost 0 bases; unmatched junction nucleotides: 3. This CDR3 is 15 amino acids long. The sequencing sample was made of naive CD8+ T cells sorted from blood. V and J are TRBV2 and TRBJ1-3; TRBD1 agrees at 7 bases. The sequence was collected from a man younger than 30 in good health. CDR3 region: CASSGDSLSGNTIYF. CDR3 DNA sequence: TGTGCCAGCAGTGGGGACAGCCTCTCTGGAAACACCATATATTTT.